Listed here are 18 T cell receptor beta chains from one sample, sequenced in a study of CD8 T cells in Susac syndrome. Random-hexamer reverse transcription was applied to roughly 0.5 to 1 ug RNA. Using its own MiXCR run on the immunoSEQ multiplex PCR reads, TCRdb lists one record per CDR3 protein. Found here are 230,000 or so distinct CDR3 sequences, 95% of them singletons; the top ten hold 0.085% to 0.1%. The sequencing sample was made of CD4+ T cells from PBMCs. The receptors were gathered from a human donor with multiple sclerosis.

The chain uses TRBV3-1 and TRBJ2-7; 7 positions agree with TRBD1. V shed 0 bases, J shed 2 bases, and the junction held 4 bases outside the gene matches. This CDR3 comprises 15 residues. Per the germline V gene, CDR1 is LGHDT and CDR2 is YNNKEL (reference sequence). CDR3 in DNA: TGTGCCAGCAGCCAAGAGAACAGGGGCCCCTACGAGCAGTACTTC. Its protein is CASSQENRGPYEQYF.

J is TRBJ2-1 and V is TRBV3-1; 12 nucleotides line up with TRBD2. Unmatched junction bases numbered 7, after V lost 4 bases and J lost 9 bases. CDR3 length: 15 amino acids. Germline CDR1 LGHDT, CDR2 YNNKEL (reference sequence). The CDR3 reads CASSPRTSGISEQFF. CDR3 bases: TGTGCCAGCAGCCCTCGGACTAGCGGGATATCTGAGCAGTTCTTC.

The genes are TRBV15 and TRBJ1-2; perhaps TRBD1 as D (5 bases). Germline loops: CDR1 LNHNV, CDR2 YYDKDF (reference sequence). The CDR3 sequence is 15 residues long. V was shortened by 0 bases and J by 4 bases, with 12 bases between the two germline ends. CDR3 protein: CATSRDPTAGYGYTF. The CDR3 DNA follows: TGTGCCACCAGCAGAGATCCGACAGCTGGCTATGGCTACACCTTC.

This chain uses TRBV30 with TRBJ1-5; no firm D call. V dropped 5 bases and J dropped 4 bases, with 9 bases sitting between them. CDR1 GTSNPN and CDR2 SVGIG come from the germline V gene (reference sequence). This CDR3 is 12 amino acids long. CDR3 region: CAWGPSNQPQHF. The CDR3 DNA is TGTGCCTGGGGGCCCTCTAATCAGCCCCAGCATTTT.

This clonotype is a singleton in its sample. The V and J genes are TRBV29-1 and TRBJ1-2; a possible D gene is TRBD1 (6 bases). The CDR3 is made up of 15 amino acids. The germline V gene has CDR1 SQVTM and CDR2 ANQGSEA. Trimming stripped 6 bases from V and 2 bases from J, with 19 bases between. The CDR3 region is CSVGSLQGSNYGYTF. The DNA of the CDR3 is TGCAGCGTGGGGTCCCTACAGGGTTCCAACTATGGCTACACCTTC.

The J gene is TRBJ2-2, the V gene TRBV12-3 or TRBV12-4, with D possibly matching TRBD1 (5 bases). The CDR3 covers 13 residues. V was pared by 5 bases and J by 6 bases, with 10 bases between. DNA of the CDR3: TGTGCCAGCAGTCTCAGGGATCCCGGGGAGCTGTTTTTT. This encodes CASSLRDPGELFF.

The DNA of the CDR3 is TGTGCCTGGAGGACGGGTCTGGGCGGGACCACACCCTCCTACGAGCAGTACTTC. As protein: CAWRTGLGGTTPSYEQYF. The J gene is TRBJ2-7, the V gene TRBV30; D is possibly TRBD2 (6 bases). CDR1 GTSNPN and CDR2 SVGIG come from the germline V gene (reference sequence). V lost 3 bases and J lost 0, with 24 bases in between. The CDR3 extends over 18 amino acids.

The genes are TRBV12-5 and TRBJ2-3, with 14 bases matching TRBD2. With V trimmed by 5 bases and J by 1 base, 5 bases remained unmatched. CDR1 LGHNT and CDR2 FRNRAP come from the germline V gene. The CDR3 consists of 17 residues. The CDR3 sequence: CASGAGLAGGRTDTQYF. CDR3 in DNA: TGTGCTAGTGGTGCCGGACTAGCGGGAGGACGCACAGATACGCAGTATTTT. Full variable domain (remainder filled in from reference TRBV12-5 and TRBJ2-3): DARVTQTPRHKVTEMGQEVTMRCQPILGHNTVFWYRQTMMQGLELLAYFRNRAPLDDSGMPKDRFSAEMPDATLATLKIQPSEPRDSAVYFCASGAGLAGGRTDTQYFGPGTRLTVL.

The J gene is TRBJ1-5, the V gene TRBV30; no clear D gene. This CDR3 is 13 amino acids long. V lost 2 bases to trimming and J lost 11 bases, with 16 bases between them. Germline CDR1 reads GTSNPN; CDR2 reads SVGIG (reference sequence). The CDR3 loop is CAWSLVGSLTQHF. The DNA of the CDR3 is TGTGCCTGGAGTTTAGTTGGGAGCCTGACCCAGCATTTT.

The V and J genes are TRBV30 and TRBJ2-2, with D possibly matching TRBD1 (5 bases). V was pared by 4 bases and J by 4 bases, with 16 bases between. Per germline, CDR1 GTSNPN and CDR2 SVGIG (reference sequence). This CDR3 region has 15 residues. The CDR3 nucleotides are TGTGCCTGGAATCGTGTGCAAGGGGCCACCGGGGAGCTGTTTTTT. It codes for CAWNRVQGATGELFF.

This chain uses TRBV11-1 with TRBJ2-5; D not certain. The V gene's germline CDR1 is SGHAT and CDR2 FQDESV (reference sequence). Between the trimmed V and J ends, which lost 5 bases and 4 bases, there was a span of 14 bases. CDR3 length: 14 amino acids. The CDR3 bases are TGTGCCAGCAGCCACGGAACTTCCCCAGAGACCCAGTACTTC. Protein sequence: CASSHGTSPETQYF.

The rearrangement uses TRBV20-1 and TRBJ2-3, with 7 bases matching TRBD1. V lost 5 bases and J lost 1; bases outside the gene matches: 3. The V gene's germline CDR1 is DFQATT and CDR2 SNEGSKA (reference sequence). The CDR3 covers 13 residues. The CDR3 nucleotides are TGCAGTGCTGACGACAGGGGCACAGATACGCAGTATTTT. This codes for CSADDRGTDTQYF.

In this sample, this clonotype turned up once. The V and J genes are TRBV20-1 and TRBJ2-3, with D possibly matching TRBD2 (6 bases). The CDR3 is 16 residues long. Deletions cut 5 bases from V and 0 bases from J, with 18 bases between. Germline V gives CDR1 DFQATT, CDR2 SNEGSKA (reference sequence). DNA for the CDR3: TGCAGTGCTCCCCCGCGGGGACTCCGGAGCACAGATACGCAGTATTTT. It is translated as CSAPPRGLRSTDTQYF.

This sequence joins TRBV5-1 and TRBJ2-5; the match to TRBD2 covers 9 bases. The V segment lost 1 base and the J segment 5 bases; nucleotides outside the gene matches: 6. CDR3 length: 15 amino acids. Germline V gene lookup returns CDR1 SGHRS and CDR2 YFSETQ. CDR3 sequence reads: CASSLWLAGRETQYF. The CDR3 bases are TGCGCCAGCAGCTTGTGGCTAGCGGGAAGGGAGACCCAGTACTTC.

This chain connects TRBV25-1 to TRBJ1-1; perhaps TRBD1 as D (6 bases). V was clipped by 5 bases and J by 1 base, with 11 bases between them. In germline, CDR1 is MGHDK, CDR2 SYGVNS. The CDR3 has 14 residues. The CDR3 is CASSPSRGNTEAFF. CDR3 DNA sequence: TGTGCCAGCAGTCCTTCCAGGGGGAACACTGAAGCTTTCTTT.

The gene calls are TRBV11-2 and TRBJ2-4; possible D gene TRBD2, 5 bases. CDR3 length equals 15 residues. In germline, CDR1 is SGHAT, CDR2 FQNNGV. The V end lost 1 base, the J end lost 0 bases, and 7 bases lay between the germline ends. CDR3 nucleotide sequence: TGTGCCAGCAGCTTAGGGGAGTTAGCCAAAAACATTCAGTACTTC. Protein sequence: CASSLGELAKNIQYF.

The chain carries TRBV5-6 and TRBJ2-1; D remains unclear. The CDR3 sequence is 14 residues long. The ends were cut back, 1 base at V and 5 bases at J, with 10 bases in the middle. Germline CDR1 reads SGHDT; CDR2 reads YYEEEE. CDR3 DNA: TGTGCCAGCAGCTTGCCCCCAATAAACAATGAGCAGTTCTTC. It codes for CASSLPPINNEQFF.

J is TRBJ2-2 and V is TRBV7-3, with D possibly TRBD1 on 6 matching bases. V dropped 5 bases and J dropped 4 bases, with 11 bases sitting between them. The CDR3 spans 14 residues. The germline gives CDR1 SGHTA, CDR2 FQGTGA. The CDR3 DNA reads TGTGCCAGCAGCCCCGGACAGTTCACCGGGGAGCTGTTTTTT. Protein: CASSPGQFTGELFF.